These 24 T cell receptor beta chains were sequenced from one sample in a study of shared clonotypes between healthy human individuals (dated by TCRdb to about 2020). Library method: the immunoSEQ multiplex PCR assay. This is the immuneACCESS table as TCRdb keeps it, with only in-frame sequences that have V and J called. A part of the clones is gone; compared with another copy, unresolved V genes explain less than half, and the rest is unexplained. Counted in this sample were roughly 2,500,000 clones; 80% to 95% of them appeared once. The top ten hold 0.36% of the sample. Sequencing was done on a sample of naive CD4+ T cells from PBMCs. Read against the paper, the sample's cell subset or site label means: CD45RA+ positively selected. The source of these receptors is a man aged 18 to 30 in good health. Some clones in this sample may be carry-over from other donors' samples.

The chain joins TRBV6-1 to TRBJ1-3; D might be TRBD1 (6 bases). Germline V gene data show CDR1 as MNHNS and CDR2 as SASEGT. Trimming pared 11 bases from V and 3 bases from J, leaving 17 bases between. The CDR3 runs to 14 residues. The CDR3: CASHTGFYGNTIYF. The CDR3 DNA reads TGTGCCTCCCATACAGGGTTTTATGGAAACACCATATATTTT.

This chain connects TRBV4-1 to TRBJ1-2, with no clear D. V gave up 0 bases and J gave up 5 bases, with 22 bases separating them. The CDR3 sequence is 18 residues long. Germline loops: CDR1 MGHRA, CDR2 YSYEKL. CDR3 residues: CASSQDRATRAASYGYTF. The CDR3 coding sequence is TGCGCCAGCAGCCAAGATCGGGCCACGAGGGCGGCTAGTTATGGCTACACCTTC.

This clone occurred once. This chain uses TRBV15 with TRBJ1-2, with 7 bases lining up with TRBD1. CDR1 LNHNV and CDR2 YYDKDF come from the germline V gene (reference sequence). The CDR3 extends over 12 amino acids. CDR3 coding DNA: TGTGCGTCAGGACAGGCCAACTATGGCTACACCTTC. Amino acids: CASGQANYGYTF.

V gene TRBV7-9 combines with J gene TRBJ2-3; 7 nucleotides agree with TRBD2. Germline values: CDR1 SEHNR, CDR2 FQNEAQ (reference sequence). After removal of 5 bases from V and 1 base from J, the junction contained 18 bases not matched to a gene. The CDR3 has 19 residues. In nucleotides, the CDR3 is TGTGCCAGCAGCCTCTTAGCGGGTCGACGCCAGGTGGGCACAGATACGCAGTATTTT. The encoded protein is CASSLLAGRRQVGTDTQYF.

This sequence joins TRBV9 and TRBJ1-2, with D unresolved. V was cut by 3 bases and J by 0 bases, with 12 bases left in between. The CDR3 has 15 residues. Per germline, CDR1 SGDLS and CDR2 YYNGEE. The CDR3 here is CASSALTQSNYGYTF. The CDR3 region has the DNA TGTGCCAGCAGCGCTTTGACACAATCTAACTATGGCTACACCTTC.

Remarks on this clone: At one end, the junction sequence differs from germline, possibly due to a read error. This CDR3 is also generated by other DNA sequences in the sample. This chain uses TRBV7-2 with TRBJ2-5, with D unresolved. Germline CDR1 is SGHTA and CDR2 is FQGNSA. The CDR3 extends over 11 amino acids. The CDR3 DNA reads as TGTGCCAGCAGCCCCGGAGAGACTCAGTACTTC. Translated: CASSPGETQYF.

This rearrangement joins TRBV7-9 to TRBJ1-4; 8 bases are a match to TRBD1. This CDR3 contains 15 residues. Germline loops: CDR1 SEHNR, CDR2 FQNEAQ (reference sequence). V lost 5 bases to trimming and J lost 4 bases; unmatched junction nucleotides: 6. The CDR3 loop reads CASSRPGQVNEKLFF. DNA of the CDR3: TGTGCCAGCAGCAGACCGGGACAGGTTAATGAAAAACTGTTTTTT.

This clone was picked up one time. This sequence joins TRBV7-2 and TRBJ1-2, with D perhaps TRBD1 (6 bases). CDR3 length: 15 residues. V lost 1 base and J 4 bases, leaving 13 bases between the germline ends. The germline V gene has CDR1 SGHTA and CDR2 FQGNSA. Written as DNA, the CDR3 is TGTGCCAGCAGCTTAGTGGGGGCGCCTTCCTATGGCTACACCTTC. It specifies CASSLVGAPSYGYTF.

This clone was picked up a small number of times. The gene calls are TRBV19 and TRBJ1-1; 9 positions match TRBD1. The CDR3 is 16 amino acids. Germline trimming cut 5 bases from V and 4 bases from J; bases unmatched to any gene: 11. Germline V CDR1 and CDR2: LNHDA, SQIVND (reference sequence). The CDR3 sequence is CASSPAPQTGGTEAFF. DNA for the CDR3: TGTGCCAGTAGTCCCGCCCCTCAGACAGGGGGCACTGAAGCTTTCTTT.

This chain links TRBV7-8 with TRBJ1-5, with a weak D call TRBD1 (5 bases). V shed 5 bases and J shed 3 bases, with 11 bases lying between them. From germline, CDR1 is SGHVS and CDR2 FQNEAQ. There are 14 residues in the CDR3. In DNA, the CDR3 is TGTGCCAGCAGCCCGCAGGGTTACAATCAGCCCCAGCATTTT. This encodes CASSPQGYNQPQHF.

The chain uses TRBV29-1 and TRBJ1-5, with unresolved D. This CDR3 spans 12 amino acids. In germline, CDR1 is SQVTM, CDR2 ANQGSEA. Trimming took 3 bases from V and 9 from J, leaving 12 bases between them. In DNA form, the CDR3 reads TGCAGCGTTGACCCGGTTCATTTGCCCCAGCATTTT. Its protein is CSVDPVHLPQHF.

This chain joins TRBV4-1 and TRBJ2-7, with D unresolved. The germline V gene encodes CDR1 MGHRA and CDR2 YSYEKL. V shed 3 bases and J shed 4 bases, with 16 bases lying between them. The CDR3 extends over 15 amino acids. The CDR3 protein is CASSQAERGSYEQYF. CDR3 sequence (DNA): TGCGCCAGCAGCCAGGCTGAGCGCGGCAGTTACGAGCAGTACTTC.

This sequence joins TRBV7-9 and TRBJ2-5; D call uncertain. Germline-derived CDR1 and CDR2 are SEHNR and FQNEAQ (reference sequence). The CDR3 length is 15 residues. Trimming cost V 5 bases and J 5 bases, with 18 bases left between them. The DNA of the CDR3 is TGTGCCAGCAGCGAAAAACGGACGTCCGGGGAGACCCAGTACTTC. It translates to CASSEKRTSGETQYF.

The chain couples TRBV9 to TRBJ2-1; D uncertain. The CDR3 is made up of 14 amino acids. Germline CDR1 reads SGDLS; CDR2 reads YYNGEE. The germline V and J ends were trimmed by 3 bases and 6 bases, with 13 bases remaining between them. As DNA, the CDR3 is TGTGCCAGCAGCGCGACCCTGGGCGGCAATGAGCAGTTCTTC. It codes for CASSATLGGNEQFF.

Remarks on this clone: Other DNA sequences within the sample encode an identical CDR3. The chain employs TRBV2 and TRBJ2-5, with D tentatively TRBD1 (6 bases). CDR1 SNHLY and CDR2 FYNNEI come from the germline V gene. The CDR3 runs 14 residues. V lost 1 base to trimming and J lost 5 bases, with 11 bases between them. DNA for the CDR3: TGTGCCAGCAGTGAAGAACAGGGTAGGGAGACCCAGTACTTC. It is translated as CASSEEQGRETQYF.

In its sample, this clone was seen once. V gene TRBV5-1 combines with J gene TRBJ1-4; D uncertain. V was cut by 3 bases and J by 7 bases, with 4 bases left in between. This CDR3 spans 11 amino acids. The germline gives CDR1 SGHRS, CDR2 YFSETQ. For the CDR3, the DNA is TGCGCCAGCAGCTACGGTGAAAAACTGTTTTTT. Its translation: CASSYGEKLFF. Together with reference TRBV5-1 and TRBJ1-4, the CDR3 gives the full variable domain: KAGVTQTPRYLIKTRGQQVTLSCSPISGHRSVSWYQQTPGQGLQFLFEYFSETQRNKGNFPGRFSGRQFSNSRSEMNVSTLELGDSALYLCASSYGEKLFFGSGTQLSVL.

This clone has just one count. The chain carries TRBV27 and TRBJ1-6; no definite D call. The germline V and J ends were trimmed by 5 bases and 0 bases, with 17 bases remaining between them. The CDR3 covers 18 residues. Germline CDR1 and CDR2: MNHEY and SMNVEV (reference sequence). Here the CDR3 DNA reads TGTGCCAGCAGTCCTATTGCTGGTCGTAGCTCCTATAATTCACCCCTCCACTTT. Translating it yields CASSPIAGRSSYNSPLHF.

V and J are TRBV9 and TRBJ2-3, with a possible D match to TRBD2 (5 bases). Trimming stripped 3 bases from V and 2 bases from J, with 19 bases between. CDR3 length: 17 amino acids. Germline CDR1 SGDLS, CDR2 YYNGEE. The CDR3 reads CASSARADLAYTDTQYF. CDR3 sequence (DNA): TGTGCCAGCAGCGCGAGAGCGGACCTAGCTTACACAGATACGCAGTATTTT.

V and J are TRBV7-9 and TRBJ2-1, with TRBD2 matching 9 bases. Per the germline V gene, CDR1 is SEHNR and CDR2 is FQNEAQ (reference sequence). The CDR3 sequence is 17 residues long. V lost 7 bases to trimming and J lost 0 bases; unmatched junction nucleotides: 10. DNA for the CDR3: TGTGCCAGCATCCTGACAAGGACTAGCGACTCCTACAATGAGCAGTTCTTC. Encoded protein: CASILTRTSDSYNEQFF.

This clone was detected once. This chain joins TRBV9 and TRBJ2-3; D remains ambiguous. The V end lost 0 bases, the J end lost 5 bases, and 7 bases lay between the germline ends. Germline V lookup: CDR1 SGDLS, CDR2 YYNGEE. This CDR3 is built from 13 residues. The CDR3 DNA reads TGTGCCAGCAGCGTAGACGGCAAAGATACGCAGTATTTT. Translation gives CASSVDGKDTQYF.

This chain joins TRBV2 and TRBJ1-2; 8 nucleotides agree with TRBD1. This CDR3 comprises 13 residues. In germline, CDR1 is SNHLY, CDR2 FYNNEI. Losses at the gene ends were 6 bases for V and 7 bases for J; bases not matched to a gene: 7. The CDR3 region is CASRGDRTRGYTF. The CDR3 DNA reads TGTGCCAGCAGAGGGGACAGGACCCGTGGCTACACCTTC.

V gene TRBV28 combines with J gene TRBJ1-3, with 7 bases lining up with TRBD1. This CDR3 region has 16 residues. Germline V CDR1 and CDR2: MDHEN, SYDVKM. After removal of 6 bases from V and 0 bases from J, the junction contained 8 bases not matched to a gene. For the CDR3, the DNA is TGTGCCAGCAGCAGACAGGGCCCCGTCTCTGGAAACACCATATATTTT. Translation: CASSRQGPVSGNTIYF.

This clone was seen only once. The chain recombines TRBV15 with TRBJ1-1; no firm D call. V was cut by 3 bases and J by 6 bases, with 17 bases left in between. The CDR3 has 15 residues. Germline V gene data show CDR1 as LNHNV and CDR2 as YYDKDF (reference sequence). The CDR3 nucleotides are TGTGCCACCAGCAGCGACCGCGGACGGGCGGCTGAAGCTTTCTTT. This gives the protein CATSSDRGRAAEAFF.

V gene TRBV5-8 combines with J gene TRBJ1-5, with a possible D match to TRBD1 (6 bases). Germline V gene sequence: CDR1 SGHTS, CDR2 YDEGEE. CDR3 length equals 18 residues. V lost 0 bases, J lost 9 bases, and 25 bases lay in between. For the CDR3, the DNA is TGTGCCAGCAGCTTGGATCCTATCGAGGGGGGCATTCATCGGCCCCAGCATTTT. Its protein is CASSLDPIEGGIHRPQHF. The full variable domain, completed using reference TRBV5-8 and TRBJ1-5, is EAGVTQSPTHLIKTRGQQATLRCSPISGHTSVYWYQQALGLGLQFLLWYDEGEERNRGNFPPRFSGRQFPNYSSELNVNALELEDSALYLCASSLDPIEGGIHRPQHFGDGTRLSIL.